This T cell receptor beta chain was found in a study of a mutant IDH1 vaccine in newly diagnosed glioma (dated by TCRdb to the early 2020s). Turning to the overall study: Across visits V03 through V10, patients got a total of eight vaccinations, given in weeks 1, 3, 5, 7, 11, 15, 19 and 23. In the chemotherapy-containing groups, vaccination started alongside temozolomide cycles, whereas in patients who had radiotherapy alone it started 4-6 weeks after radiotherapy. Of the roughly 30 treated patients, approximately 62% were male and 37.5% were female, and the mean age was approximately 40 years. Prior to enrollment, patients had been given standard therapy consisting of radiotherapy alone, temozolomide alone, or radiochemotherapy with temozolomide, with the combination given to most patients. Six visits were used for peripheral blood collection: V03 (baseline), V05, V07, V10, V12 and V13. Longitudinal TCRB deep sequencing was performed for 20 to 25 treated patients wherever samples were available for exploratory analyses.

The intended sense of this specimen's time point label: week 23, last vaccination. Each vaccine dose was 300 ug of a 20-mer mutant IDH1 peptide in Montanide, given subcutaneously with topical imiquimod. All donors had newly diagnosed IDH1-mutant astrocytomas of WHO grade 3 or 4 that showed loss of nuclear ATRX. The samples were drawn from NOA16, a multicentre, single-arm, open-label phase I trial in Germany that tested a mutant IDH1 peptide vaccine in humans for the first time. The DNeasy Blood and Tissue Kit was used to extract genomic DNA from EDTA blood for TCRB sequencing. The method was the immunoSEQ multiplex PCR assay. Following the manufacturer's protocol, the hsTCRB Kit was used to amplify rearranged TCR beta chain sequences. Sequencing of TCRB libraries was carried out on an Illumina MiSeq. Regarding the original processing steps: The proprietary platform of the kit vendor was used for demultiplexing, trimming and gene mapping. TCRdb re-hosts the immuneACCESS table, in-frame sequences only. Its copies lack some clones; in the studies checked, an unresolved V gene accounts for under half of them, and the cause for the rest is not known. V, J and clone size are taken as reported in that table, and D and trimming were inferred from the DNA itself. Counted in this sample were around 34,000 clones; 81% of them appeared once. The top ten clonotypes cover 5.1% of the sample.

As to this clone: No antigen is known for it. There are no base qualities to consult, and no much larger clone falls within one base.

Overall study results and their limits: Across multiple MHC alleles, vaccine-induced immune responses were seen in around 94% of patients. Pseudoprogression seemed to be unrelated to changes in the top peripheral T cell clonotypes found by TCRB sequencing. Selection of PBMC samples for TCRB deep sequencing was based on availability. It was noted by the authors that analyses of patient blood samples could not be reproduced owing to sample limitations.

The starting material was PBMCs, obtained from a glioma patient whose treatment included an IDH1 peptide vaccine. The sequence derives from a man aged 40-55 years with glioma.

The CDR3 region reads CASSLAVASTDTQYF. The DNA sequence is as follows: TGTGCCAGCAGCTTAGCAGTAGCTAGCACAGATACGCAGTATTTT. The chain uses TRBV7-2 and TRBJ2-3; the D gene is not confidently resolved. Trimming takes 0 bases from V and 0 bases from J, and the germline ends sit 7 bases apart. The CDR3 spans 15 residues, from the cysteine through the phenylalanine. The kept DNA is CDR3 alone, 45 bases in frame from the first base. CDR1 and CDR2 are read off the germline V gene as SGHTA and FQGNSA.